The TCR beta chain described here comes from a study of long-term antiretroviral therapy in people with HIV. An immunoSEQ assay, version v3.0, was performed at survey level. Data came from immunoSEQ multiplex PCR; TCRdb stores just in-frame clones and leaves some out. The data contain around 43,000 clones, around 93% of them singletons. CDR3 size: 21 residues. The V end was cut by 6 bases, the J end by 1 base, with 30 bases between. Germline CDR1 reads SGHVS; CDR2 reads FNYEAQ. The material was unsorted PBMCs, obtained 9.2 years after starting antiretroviral therapy. This clonotype was obtained from a man aged 30 to 39 with HIV. V and J are TRBV7-6 and TRBJ2-2, with TRBD2 as a possible D gene (6 bases). CDR3 residues: CASSTSTRDSPMRGNTGELFF. CDR3 nucleotide sequence: TGTGCCAGCAGTACCTCGACTCGGGACTCCCCAATGAGGGGGAACACCGGGGAGCTGTTTTTT.